This T cell receptor (beta chain) was identified in a study of CD8+ T cells in alopecia areata. Study-wide results and limits: Shared TCR sequences were less clear between patients than in mice, possibly partly from HLA diversity.

Remarks on this clone: Its matching antigen is unknown.

Treatment reported: oral pan-JAK inhibitor, 5-10 mg twice daily. Collected material from alopecia areata patients comprised lesional scalp punch biopsies and peripheral blood. The researchers isolated CD4+ and CD8+ T cells from PBMCs by sorting. V shed 4 bases, J shed 8 bases, and the junction held 8 bases outside the gene matches. Per the germline V gene, CDR1 is SNHLY and CDR2 is FYNNEI. This CDR3 is 15 amino acids long. cDNA reverse transcribed from extracted RNA served as the sequencing template. The method was immunoSEQ multiplex PCR; TCRdb's version includes in-frame clones alone and lacks a portion of them. The repertoire holds over 150,000 clones, with roughly 60% as singletons.

The chain recombines TRBV2 with TRBJ2-1; 10 nucleotides line up with TRBD2. This clonotype was obtained from a human donor with alopecia areata. Sequences were derived from CD4+ T cells sorted from blood, sampled at week 24, from a patient treated with tofacitinib. This CDR3 reads CASSGPSGGPHEQFF. CDR3 DNA: TGTGCCAGCAGTGGGCCTAGCGGGGGCCCGCATGAGCAGTTCTTC. The whole variable domain, remainder taken from reference TRBV2 and TRBJ2-1, is EPEVTQTPSHQVTQMGQEVILRCVPISNHLYFYWYRQILGQKVEFLVSFYNNEISEKSEIFDDQFSVERPDGSNFTLKIRSTKLEDSAMYFCASSGPSGGPHEQFFGPGTRLTVL.